One T cell receptor (beta chain) is described in this entry. Its antigen is unknown. The CDR3 covers 15 residues. With 5 bases clipped from V and 7 bases from J, the junction kept 7 bases outside the gene matches. Germline V CDR1 and CDR2: SEHNR, FQNEAQ (reference sequence). The data were obtained in a study of T-cell memory formation after mild COVID-19. Overall study: TCR clustering was largely donor specific.

TCRdb reprocessed the 5' RACE reads with MiXCR, giving one entry per CDR3 protein. The sample holds hundreds of thousands of distinct CDR3 sequences, around 16% seen once. The study's findings and limits: Cross-reactive memory seemingly joined, as some responding clones were found in pre-infection memory. Whether day 37 second-wave clones are SARS-CoV-2-specific was not confirmed.

The sequence came from an adult woman who had mild COVID-19 (a few samples of this study predate the infection). Cell type and time point are not known. The J gene is TRBJ2-1, the V gene TRBV7-9; 11 bases fit TRBD2. The sequenced material came from PBMCs or a T cell subset sorted from them (not recorded which). This chain's CDR3 is CASSAPSGGRNEQFF. The DNA of the CDR3 is TGTGCCAGCAGCGCACCTAGCGGGGGGAGGAATGAGCAGTTCTTC. Complete variable domain (other parts from reference TRBV7-9 and TRBJ2-1): DTGVSQNPRHKITKRGQNVTFRCDPISEHNRLYWYRQTLGQGPEFLTYFQNEAQLEKSRLLSDRFSAERPKGSFSTLEIQRTEQGDSAMYLCASSAPSGGRNEQFFGPGTRLTVL.